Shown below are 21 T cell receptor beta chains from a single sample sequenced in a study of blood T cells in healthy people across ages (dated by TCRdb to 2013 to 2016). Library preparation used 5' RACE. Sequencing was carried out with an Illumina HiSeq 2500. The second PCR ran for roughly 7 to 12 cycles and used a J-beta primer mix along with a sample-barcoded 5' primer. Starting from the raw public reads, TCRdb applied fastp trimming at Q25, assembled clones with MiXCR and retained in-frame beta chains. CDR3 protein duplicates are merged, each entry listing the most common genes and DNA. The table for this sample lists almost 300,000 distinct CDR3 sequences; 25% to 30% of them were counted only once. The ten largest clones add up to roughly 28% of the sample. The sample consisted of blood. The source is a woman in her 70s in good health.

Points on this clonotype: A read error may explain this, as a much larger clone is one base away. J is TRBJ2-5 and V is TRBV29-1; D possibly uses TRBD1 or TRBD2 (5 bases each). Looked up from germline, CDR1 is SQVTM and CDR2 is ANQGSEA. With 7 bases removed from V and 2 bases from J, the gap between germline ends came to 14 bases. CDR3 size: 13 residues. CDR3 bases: TGCAGCGGGGGACGGGGATCTCAAGAGACCCAGTACTTC. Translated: CSGGRGSQETQYF.

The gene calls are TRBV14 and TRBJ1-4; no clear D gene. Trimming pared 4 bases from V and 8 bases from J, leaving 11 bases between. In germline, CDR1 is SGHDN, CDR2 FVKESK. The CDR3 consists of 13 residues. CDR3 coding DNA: TGTGCCAGCAGCCGGTCCGCGGTGGAAAAACTGTTTTTT. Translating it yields CASSRSAVEKLFF.

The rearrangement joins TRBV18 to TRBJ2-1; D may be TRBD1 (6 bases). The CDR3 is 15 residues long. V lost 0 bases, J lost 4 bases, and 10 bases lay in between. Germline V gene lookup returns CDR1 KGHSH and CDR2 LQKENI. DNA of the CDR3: TGTGCCAGCTCACCACCCGGGACACCTTACAATGAGCAGTTCTTC. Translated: CASSPPGTPYNEQFF.

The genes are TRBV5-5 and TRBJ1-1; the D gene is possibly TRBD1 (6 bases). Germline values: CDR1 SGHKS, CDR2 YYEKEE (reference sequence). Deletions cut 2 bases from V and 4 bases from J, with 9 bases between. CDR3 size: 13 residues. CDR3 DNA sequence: TGTGCCAGCAGCTTCGCCAGGGGCACTGAAGCTTTCTTT. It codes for CASSFARGTEAFF.

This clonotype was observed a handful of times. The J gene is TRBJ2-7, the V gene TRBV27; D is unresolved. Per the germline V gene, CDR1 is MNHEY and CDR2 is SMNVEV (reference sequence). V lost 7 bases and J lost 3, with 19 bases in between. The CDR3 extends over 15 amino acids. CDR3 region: CASTLKLNARYEQYF. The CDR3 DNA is TGTGCCAGCACCCTAAAACTTAACGCCCGCTACGAGCAGTACTTC.

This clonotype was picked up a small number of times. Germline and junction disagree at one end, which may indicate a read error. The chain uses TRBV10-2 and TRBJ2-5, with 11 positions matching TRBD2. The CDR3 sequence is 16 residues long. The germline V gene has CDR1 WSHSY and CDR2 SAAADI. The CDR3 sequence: CASRVSGTSGQETQYF. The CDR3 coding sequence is TGCGCCAGCCGGGTCTCCGGGACTAGCGGCCAAGAGACTCAGTACTTC.

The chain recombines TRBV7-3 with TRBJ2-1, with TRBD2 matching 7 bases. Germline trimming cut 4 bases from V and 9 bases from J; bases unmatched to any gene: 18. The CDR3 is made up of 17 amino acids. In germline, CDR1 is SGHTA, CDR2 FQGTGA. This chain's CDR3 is CASSSLPRSGGGSEQFF. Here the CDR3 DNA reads TGTGCCAGCAGCTCCCTCCCCCGCTCGGGAGGAGGCAGTGAGCAGTTCTTC.

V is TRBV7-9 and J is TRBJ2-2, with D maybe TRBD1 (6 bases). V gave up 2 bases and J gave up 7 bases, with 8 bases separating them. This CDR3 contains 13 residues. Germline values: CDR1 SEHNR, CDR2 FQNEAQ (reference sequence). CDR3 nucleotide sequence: TGTGCCAGCAGCTTAAAGGGGGTCGGGGAGCTGTTTTTT. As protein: CASSLKGVGELFF.

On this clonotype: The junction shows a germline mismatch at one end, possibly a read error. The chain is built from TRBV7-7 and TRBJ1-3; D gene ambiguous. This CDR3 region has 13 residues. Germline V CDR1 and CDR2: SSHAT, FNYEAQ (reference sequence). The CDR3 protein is CASSDGLENTIYF. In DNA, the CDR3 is TGTGCTAGCAGCGATGGATTGGAAAACACCATATATTTT.

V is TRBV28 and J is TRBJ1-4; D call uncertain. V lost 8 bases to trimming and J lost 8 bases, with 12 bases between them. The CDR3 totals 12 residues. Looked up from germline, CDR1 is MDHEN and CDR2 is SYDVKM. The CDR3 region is CASRRAPEKLFF. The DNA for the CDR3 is TGTGCCAGCCGGAGGGCGCCGGAAAAACTGTTTTTT.

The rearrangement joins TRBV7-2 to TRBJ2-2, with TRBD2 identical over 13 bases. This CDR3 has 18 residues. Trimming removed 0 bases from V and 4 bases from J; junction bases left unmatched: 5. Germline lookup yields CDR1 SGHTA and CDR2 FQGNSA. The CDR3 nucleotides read TGTGCCAGCAGCTTAGCGCGGACTAGCGGGAGCGTCACCGGGGAGCTGTTTTTT. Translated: CASSLARTSGSVTGELFF. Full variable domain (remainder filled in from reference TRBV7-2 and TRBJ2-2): GAGVSQSPSNKVTEKGKDVELRCDPISGHTALYWYRQSLGQGLEFLIYFQGNSAPDKSGLPSDRFSAERTGGSVSTLTIQRTQQEDSAVYLCASSLARTSGSVTGELFFGEGSRLTVL.

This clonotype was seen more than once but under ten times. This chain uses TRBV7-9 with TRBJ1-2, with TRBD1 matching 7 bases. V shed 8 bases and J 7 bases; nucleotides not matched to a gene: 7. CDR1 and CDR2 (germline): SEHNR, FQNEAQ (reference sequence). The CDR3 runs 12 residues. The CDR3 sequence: CASQSGGSGYTF. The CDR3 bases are TGTGCCAGCCAATCAGGGGGGTCTGGCTACACCTTC.

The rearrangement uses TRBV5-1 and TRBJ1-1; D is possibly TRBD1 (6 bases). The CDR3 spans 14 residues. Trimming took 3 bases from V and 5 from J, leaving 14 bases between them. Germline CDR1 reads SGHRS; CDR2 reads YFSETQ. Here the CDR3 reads CASSWNTGRTEAFF. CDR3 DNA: TGCGCCAGCAGCTGGAATACAGGGAGAACTGAAGCTTTCTTT. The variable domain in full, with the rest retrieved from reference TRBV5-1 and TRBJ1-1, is KAGVTQTPRYLIKTRGQQVTLSCSPISGHRSVSWYQQTPGQGLQFLFEYFSETQRNKGNFPGRFSGRQFSNSRSEMNVSTLELGDSALYLCASSWNTGRTEAFFGQGTRLTVV.

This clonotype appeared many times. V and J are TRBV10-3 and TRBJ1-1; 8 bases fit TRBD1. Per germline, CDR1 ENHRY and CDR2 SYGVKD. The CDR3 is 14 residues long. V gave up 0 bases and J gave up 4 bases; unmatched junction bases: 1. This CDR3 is CAISESDRATEAFF. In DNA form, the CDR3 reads TGTGCCATCAGTGAGTCGGACAGGGCCACTGAAGCTTTCTTT.

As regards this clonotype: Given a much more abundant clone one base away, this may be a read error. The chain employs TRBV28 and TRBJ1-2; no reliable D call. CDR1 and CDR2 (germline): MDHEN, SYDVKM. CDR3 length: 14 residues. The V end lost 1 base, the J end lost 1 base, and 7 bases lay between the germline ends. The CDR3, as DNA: TGTGCCAGCAGTTTATCGAGGATTAACTATGGCTACACCTTC. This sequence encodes CASSLSRINYGYTF.

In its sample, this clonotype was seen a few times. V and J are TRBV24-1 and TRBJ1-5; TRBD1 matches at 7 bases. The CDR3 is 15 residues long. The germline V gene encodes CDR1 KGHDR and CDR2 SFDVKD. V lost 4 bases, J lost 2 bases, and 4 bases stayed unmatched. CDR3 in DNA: TGTGCCACCAGTGAGGGTACAGGGGGCAATCAGCCCCAGCATTTT. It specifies CATSEGTGGNQPQHF.

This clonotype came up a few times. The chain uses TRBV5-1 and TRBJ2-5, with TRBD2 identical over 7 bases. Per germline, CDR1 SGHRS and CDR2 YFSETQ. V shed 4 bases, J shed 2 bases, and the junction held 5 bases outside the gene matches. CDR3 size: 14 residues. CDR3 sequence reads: CASSQGRGQETQYF. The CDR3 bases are TGCGCCAGCAGCCAAGGGAGGGGACAAGAGACCCAGTACTTC.

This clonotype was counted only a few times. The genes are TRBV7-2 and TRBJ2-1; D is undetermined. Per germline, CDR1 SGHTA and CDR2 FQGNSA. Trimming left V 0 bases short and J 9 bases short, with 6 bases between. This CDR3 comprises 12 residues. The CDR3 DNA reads TGTGCCAGCAGCTTAGCGGGCTTTGAGCAGTTCTTC. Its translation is CASSLAGFEQFF.

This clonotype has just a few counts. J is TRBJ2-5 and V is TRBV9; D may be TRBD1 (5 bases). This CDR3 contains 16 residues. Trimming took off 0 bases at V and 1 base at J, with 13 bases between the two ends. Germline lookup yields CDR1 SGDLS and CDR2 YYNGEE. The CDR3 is CASSVGKGLSQETQYF. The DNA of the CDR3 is TGTGCCAGCAGCGTAGGCAAGGGGCTCAGCCAAGAGACCCAGTACTTC.

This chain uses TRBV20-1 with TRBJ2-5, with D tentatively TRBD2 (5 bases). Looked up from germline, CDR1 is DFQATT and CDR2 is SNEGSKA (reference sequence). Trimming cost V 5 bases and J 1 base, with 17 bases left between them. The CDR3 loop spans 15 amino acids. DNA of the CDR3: TGCAGTGCTCCTCCCAGGAGGAGGTTCCAAGAGACCCAGTACTTC. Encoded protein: CSAPPRRRFQETQYF.

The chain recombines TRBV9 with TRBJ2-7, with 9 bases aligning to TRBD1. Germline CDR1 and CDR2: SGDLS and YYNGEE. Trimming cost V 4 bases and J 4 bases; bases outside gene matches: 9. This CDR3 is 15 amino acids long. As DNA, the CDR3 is TGTGCCAGCAGCTTCGGAGGGACAGGGAGTTACGAGCAGTACTTC. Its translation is CASSFGGTGSYEQYF.